A single sample is the source of the 12 T cell receptor beta chains below, sequenced in a study of siplizumab effects on memory and regulatory T cells. The repertoire was sequenced with immunoSEQ multiplex PCR; TCRdb's copy has only in-frame clones and lacks some. The sample includes about 100,000 clones, 91% of them seen just once. The material sequenced was CD4+ T cells sorted from blood. Every receptor here comes from a human donor in good health.

The CDR3, as DNA: TGTGCCAGCAGTTTATCGGGGGACTATGGCTACACCTTC. As protein: CASSLSGDYGYTF. The V and J genes are TRBV27 and TRBJ1-2, with D possibly being TRBD1 (5 bases). This CDR3 has 13 amino acids. Germline CDR1 MNHEY, CDR2 SMNVEV (reference sequence). The V end lost 0 bases, the J end lost 3 bases, and 5 bases lay between the germline ends.

This chain links TRBV7-2 with TRBJ2-5; a possible D gene is TRBD2 (6 bases). Germline V gene sequence: CDR1 SGHTA, CDR2 FQGNSA. The CDR3 runs 11 residues. V was cut by 9 bases and J by 5 bases, with 10 bases left in between. The CDR3 DNA reads TGTGCCAGTTCTAGCGTCGAGACCCAGTACTTC. As protein: CASSSVETQYF.

The rearrangement uses TRBV19 and TRBJ1-4, with 10 bases fitting TRBD1. The germline CDR1 and CDR2 sequences are LNHDA and SQIVND (reference sequence). The CDR3 extends over 16 amino acids. Losses at the gene ends were 7 bases for V and 6 bases for J; bases not matched to a gene: 11. The CDR3 region has the DNA TGTGCCAGTACTGCGAACCTAGACAGGGGGCATGAAAAACTGTTTTTT. Amino acid sequence: CASTANLDRGHEKLFF.

The J gene is TRBJ2-1, the V gene TRBV1; the D call in the table, TRBD2, was not verified against the DNA. TRBV1 is deemed a pseudogene. This CDR3 has 13 residues. The CDR3 DNA follows: TGCACCAGCAGCCACACGGGGGGCCATGAGCAGTTCTTC. This gives the protein CTSSHTGGHEQFF.

The chain recombines TRBV4-1 with TRBJ1-1, with 9 bases matching TRBD1. Trimming at V came to 2 bases and at J to 1 base, leaving 17 bases not matched to a gene. The CDR3 extends over 20 amino acids. Germline V gene lookup returns CDR1 MGHRA and CDR2 YSYEKL. The CDR3 DNA is TGCGCCAGCAGCCAAAAGGACAGGGGCCGGGGAGTCGGACCGAACACTGAAGCTTTCTTT. It codes for CASSQKDRGRGVGPNTEAFF.

This clone was observed once. The chain is built from TRBV4-3 and TRBJ2-2, with 7 bases matching TRBD1. Trimming removed 5 bases from V and 6 bases from J; junction bases left unmatched: 9. Per germline, CDR1 LGHNA and CDR2 YSLEER. CDR3 length: 15 residues. The CDR3 sequence is CASSTGAGGPGELFF. CDR3 in DNA: TGCGCCAGCAGCACCGGGGCAGGGGGACCCGGGGAGCTGTTTTTT.

The gene calls are TRBV27 and TRBJ2-7, with D unresolved. Trimming cost V 2 bases and J 0 bases, with 11 bases left between them. The CDR3 covers 15 residues. Germline V CDR1 and CDR2: MNHEY, SMNVEV (reference sequence). CDR3 coding DNA: TGTGCCAGCAGTTTAGAGACCTCATACTCCTACGAGCAGTACTTC. Its translation is CASSLETSYSYEQYF.

The chain couples TRBV18 to TRBJ1-5; a possible D gene is TRBD1 (6 bases). The CDR3 runs to 14 residues. Germline V CDR1 and CDR2: KGHSH, LQKENI. Trimming pared 6 bases from V and 8 bases from J, leaving 17 bases between. For the CDR3, the DNA is TGTGCCAGCTCTCTACAGGGAGGGATAGAGCCCCAGCATTTT. Translated: CASSLQGGIEPQHF.

V gene TRBV7-9 combines with J gene TRBJ2-5, with D hard to call. The germline V and J ends were trimmed by 5 bases and 5 bases, with 15 bases remaining between them. Germline V CDR1 and CDR2: SEHNR, FQNEAQ (reference sequence). This CDR3 has 14 amino acids. CDR3 residues: CASSPPWSEETQYF. DNA of the CDR3: TGTGCCAGCAGCCCCCCATGGTCTGAGGAGACCCAGTACTTC.

The chain combines TRBV4-1 with TRBJ1-6; unclear D gene. The germline CDR1 and CDR2 sequences are MGHRA and YSYEKL. The CDR3 is 18 residues long. The V gene lost 0 bases and the J gene lost 9 bases, with 21 bases spanning the gap. Here the CDR3 reads CASSQEVVGMQAVSPLHF. CDR3 bases: TGCGCCAGCAGCCAAGAAGTCGTCGGTATGCAGGCTGTTTCACCCCTCCACTTT.

The chain joins TRBV19 to TRBJ1-1; 7 bases map to TRBD1. V lost 7 bases and J lost 6; bases outside the gene matches: 14. Germline V gene data show CDR1 as LNHDA and CDR2 as SQIVND (reference sequence). The CDR3 loop spans 15 amino acids. The CDR3 loop is CASKIRDREDPEAFF. CDR3 coding DNA: TGTGCCAGTAAAATTAGAGACAGGGAAGACCCTGAAGCTTTCTTT. Based on the CDR3 plus reference TRBV19 and TRBJ1-1, the full variable domain is DGGITQSPKYLFRKEGQNVTLSCEQNLNHDAMYWYRQDPGQGLRLIYYSQIVNDFQKGDIAEGYSVSREKKESFPLTVTSAQKNPTAFYLCASKIRDREDPEAFFGQGTRLTVV.

The rearrangement uses TRBV7-2 and TRBJ1-5; D unresolved. CDR3 length: 14 residues. Deletions cut 5 bases from V and 4 bases from J, with 12 bases between. The V gene's germline CDR1 is SGHTA and CDR2 FQGNSA. The CDR3 protein is CASSLDVGNQPQHF. In nucleotides, the CDR3 is TGTGCCAGCAGCCTAGACGTAGGGAATCAGCCCCAGCATTTT.